A single sample gave rise to the 20 T cell receptor beta chains below, sequenced in a study of Graves' ophthalmopathy and Graves' hyperthyroidism (dated by TCRdb to 2017 to 2018). Sequencing was carried out with an Illumina HiSeq 2000. TCR beta CDR3 regions were amplified from RNA transcripts for repertoire sequencing. HTBI primers and the Qiagen OneStep RT-PCR kit were used in a first-round RT-PCR, which was followed by a second-round multiplex PCR, size selection and purification. TCRdb passed the public sequencing reads through fastp at Q25 and MiXCR, retaining productive beta sequences. Rows with a matching CDR3 protein are joined into one entry that keeps the most common DNA and genes. Across this sample there are about 550,000 distinct CDR3 sequences, with 35% to 45% seen only once. Of the sample, 3.5% to 4.5% falls within the top ten clones. Material for sequencing was peripheral blood or thyroid tissue (not recorded which). These TCRs come from an adult man with Graves' hyperthyroidism.

This clonotype was detected only a few times. J is TRBJ1-5 and V is TRBV5-5; D gene ambiguous. Germline CDR1 SGHKS, CDR2 YYEKEE (reference sequence). The V end lost 0 bases, the J end lost 0 bases, and 10 bases lay between the germline ends. The CDR3 is made up of 16 amino acids. The DNA of the CDR3 is TGTGCCAGCAGCTTGGAAGGCGCCTATAGCAATCAGCCCCAGCATTTT. Residues: CASSLEGAYSNQPQHF.

The genes are TRBV10-1 and TRBJ1-6; D is perhaps TRBD1 (5 bases). This CDR3 spans 14 amino acids. CDR1 and CDR2 from the germline V gene are WNHNN and SYGVQD (reference sequence). V gave up 3 bases and J gave up 10 bases, with 13 bases separating them. CDR3 in amino acids: CASSDTGAGSPLHF. CDR3 nucleotide sequence: TGCGCCAGCAGTGACACCGGGGCTGGATCACCCCTCCACTTT.

J is TRBJ2-7 and V is TRBV2; 15 bases align to TRBD2. V was clipped by 4 bases and J by 7 bases; unmatched bases: 5. The V gene's germline CDR1 is SNHLY and CDR2 FYNNEI. CDR3 length: 15 amino acids. In nucleotides, the CDR3 is TGTGCCAGCAGTGGCGGGACTAGCGGGGGGAATGAGCAGTACTTC. It specifies CASSGGTSGGNEQYF.

This clonotype has a count of ten or more. The chain recombines TRBV6-5 with TRBJ1-4; no clear D gene. The germline V and J ends were trimmed by 3 bases and 6 bases, with 14 bases remaining between them. CDR1 and CDR2 from the germline V gene are MNHEY and SVGAGI. This CDR3 comprises 15 residues. The CDR3 here is CASSYGGQEHEKLFF. The CDR3 DNA follows: TGTGCCAGCAGTTATGGAGGGCAGGAACATGAAAAACTGTTTTTT.

This clonotype came up many times. The chain recombines TRBV10-3 with TRBJ1-3; no clear D. The V and J ends lost 3 bases and 0 bases respectively, with 9 bases between them. CDR1 and CDR2 from the germline V gene are ENHRY and SYGVKD. This CDR3 region has 15 residues. For the CDR3, the DNA is TGTGCCATCAGTGAAAGGACGAGCTCTGGAAACACCATATATTTT. Its protein is CAISERTSSGNTIYF.

This clonotype came up a few times. The chain recombines TRBV12-3 or TRBV12-4 with TRBJ1-1; D is undetermined. Trimming shortened V by 10 bases and J by 8 bases, and 14 bases separated the two germline ends. This CDR3 has 11 amino acids. Written as DNA, the CDR3 is TGTGCCATCGGGAGCCCGGAAGAAGCTTTCTTT. It encodes CAIGSPEEAFF.

The rearrangement joins TRBV4-1 to TRBJ2-6; D is undetermined. Germline V lookup: CDR1 MGHRA, CDR2 YSYEKL. Trimming took off 0 bases at V and 2 bases at J, with 5 bases between the two ends. The CDR3 is 15 amino acids. CDR3 sequence reads: CASSQDQPGANVLTF. The CDR3 DNA reads as TGCGCCAGCAGCCAAGACCAACCTGGGGCCAACGTCCTGACTTTC.

This clonotype was picked up a small number of times. This chain connects TRBV10-2 to TRBJ1-5; a weak D match, TRBD1 (5 bases). There are 14 residues in the CDR3. Germline V gene data show CDR1 as WSHSY and CDR2 as SAAADI. V was clipped by 8 bases and J by 7 bases, with 18 bases between them. The DNA for the CDR3 is TGCGCCAGCGGCAGGGAGGGGAGTGACCAGCCCCAGCATTTT. Translated, it gives CASGREGSDQPQHF.

V is TRBV7-6 and J is TRBJ2-7, with 8 bases matching TRBD2. The CDR3 length is 15 residues. Per the germline V gene, CDR1 is SGHVS and CDR2 is FNYEAQ. After removal of 0 bases from V and 3 bases from J, the junction contained 4 bases not matched to a gene. In nucleotides, the CDR3 is TGTGCCAGCAGCTTAGCTAGCGGGGCAGACTACGAGCAGTACTTC. Its translation is CASSLASGADYEQYF.

This clonotype was counted many times. The V and J genes are TRBV29-1 and TRBJ2-5; TRBD2 aligns across 11 bases. Germline V gene lookup returns CDR1 SQVTM and CDR2 ANQGSEA. This CDR3 region has 12 residues. Losses at the gene ends were 5 bases for V and 7 bases for J; bases not matched to a gene: 3. In nucleotides, the CDR3 is TGCAGCGTTCTAGCGGGAGGAGGGACCCAGTACTTC. Its protein is CSVLAGGGTQYF.

This clonotype showed up just once. V gene TRBV7-2 combines with J gene TRBJ2-7; the match to TRBD2 covers 8 bases. CDR1 SGHTA and CDR2 FQGNSA come from the germline V gene. J gave up 3 bases and V 11 bases, and 21 bases lay outside the gene matches. The CDR3 is 17 residues long. CDR3 residues: CAWSLPRRGGTYYEQYF. CDR3 nucleotides: TGTGCCTGGAGTCTCCCCCGGCGCGGGGGGACTTACTACGAGCAGTACTTC.

The chain recombines TRBV19 with TRBJ2-1, with D tentatively TRBD2 (5 bases). The CDR3 is 16 residues long. CDR1 LNHDA and CDR2 SQIVND come from the germline V gene (reference sequence). V dropped 4 bases and J dropped 0 bases, with 13 bases sitting between them. For the CDR3, the DNA is TGTGCCAGTAGTAGTACGAGGGCGAGCTCCTACAATGAGCAGTTCTTC. This gives the protein CASSSTRASSYNEQFF.

This clonotype was observed many times. The chain has TRBV20-1 and TRBJ1-3, with unresolved D. There are 13 residues in the CDR3. Germline CDR1 is DFQATT and CDR2 is SNEGSKA (reference sequence). Trimming removed 0 bases at V and 3 bases at J, with 6 bases between. The DNA of the CDR3 is TGCAGTGCTAGAGATCTGGGTGGAAACACCATATATTTT. Translating it yields CSARDLGGNTIYF.

This clonotype was found many times. The chain employs TRBV12-3 or TRBV12-4 and TRBJ1-1; no definite D call. CDR3 length equals 12 residues. The V end was cut by 8 bases, the J end by 7 bases, with 14 bases between. The DNA for the CDR3 is TGTGCCAGCTTTTATAGGTCCGGTGAAGCTTTCTTT. It translates to CASFYRSGEAFF.

This clonotype was observed many times. This chain uses TRBV29-1 with TRBJ2-2, with D uncertain. The CDR3 loop spans 11 amino acids. Germline CDR1 and CDR2: SQVTM and ANQGSEA. Trimming took 6 bases from V and 4 from J, leaving 6 bases between them. The CDR3 spells CSVLGTGELFF. The DNA of the CDR3 is TGCAGCGTCCTAGGCACCGGGGAGCTGTTTTTT.

To note about this clonotype: A much larger clone differs by one base, so this may be a read error. The chain couples TRBV7-9 to TRBJ2-5; 10 bases match TRBD1. This CDR3 is built from 15 residues. Germline V gene lookup returns CDR1 SEHNR and CDR2 FQNEAQ (reference sequence). The ends lost 4 bases at V and 3 bases at J; junction bases unmatched: 5. The CDR3 sequence: CASSWMGQGKETQYF. CDR3 in DNA: TGTGCCAGCAGCTGGATGGGACAGGGGAAAGAGACCCAGTACTTC.

The table lists this clonotype with a few counts. The CDR3: CASSRQISTDTQYF. CDR3 DNA sequence: TGTGCCAGCAGCCGACAGATTTCCACAGATACGCAGTATTTT. The genes are TRBV12-3 or TRBV12-4 and TRBJ2-3; TRBD1 might be the D (5 bases). With 6 bases removed from V and 2 bases from J, the gap between germline ends came to 12 bases. This CDR3 region has 14 residues.

This clonotype was found many times. Compared with germline, one end of the junction differs, possibly owing to a read error. This chain uses TRBV7-9 with TRBJ2-5; 12 bases fit TRBD2. Germline V gives CDR1 SEHNR, CDR2 FQNEAQ (reference sequence). The CDR3 loop spans 15 amino acids. CDR3 DNA: TGCGCCAGCAGCCTGACTAGCGGGGGCTCAGAGACCCAGTACTTC. It specifies CASSLTSGGSETQYF.

This clonotype was seen many times. The CDR3 DNA is TGTGCCAGCAGCCATGGCGGTAGGAACACTGAAGCTTTCTTT. Its translation is CASSHGGRNTEAFF. The chain employs TRBV14 and TRBJ1-1, with D hard to call. The CDR3 is 14 amino acids. Germline V gene lookup returns CDR1 SGHDN and CDR2 FVKESK. Trimming removed 3 bases from V and 1 base from J, with 9 bases in between.

This clonotype has just a few counts. The rearrangement links TRBV4-2 to TRBJ2-2, with 8 bases fitting TRBD2. Germline V lookup: CDR1 LGHNA, CDR2 YNFKEQ. The CDR3 sequence is 18 residues long. The J segment lost 0 bases and the V segment lost 1 base, leaving 7 bases of the junction unmatched. CDR3 coding DNA: TGTGCCAGCAGCCAAGTGGCGGGGGGCCGTGCGAACACCGGGGAGCTGTTTTTT. Amino acid sequence: CASSQVAGGRANTGELFF.